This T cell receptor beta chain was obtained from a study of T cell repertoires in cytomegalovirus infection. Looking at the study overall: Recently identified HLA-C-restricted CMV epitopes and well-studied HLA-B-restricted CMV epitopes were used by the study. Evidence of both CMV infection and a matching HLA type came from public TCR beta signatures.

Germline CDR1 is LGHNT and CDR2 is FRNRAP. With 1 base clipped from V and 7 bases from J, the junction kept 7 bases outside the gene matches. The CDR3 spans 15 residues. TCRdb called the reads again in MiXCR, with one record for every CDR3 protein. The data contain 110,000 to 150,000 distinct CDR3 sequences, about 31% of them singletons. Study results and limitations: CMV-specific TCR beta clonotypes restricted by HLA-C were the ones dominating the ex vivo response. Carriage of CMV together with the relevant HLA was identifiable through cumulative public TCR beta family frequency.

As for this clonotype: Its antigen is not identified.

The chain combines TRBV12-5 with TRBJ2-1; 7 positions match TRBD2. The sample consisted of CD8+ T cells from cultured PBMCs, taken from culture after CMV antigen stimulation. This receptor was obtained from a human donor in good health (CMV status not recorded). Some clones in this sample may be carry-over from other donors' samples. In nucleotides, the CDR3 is TGTGCTAGTGGTTTGGCCGGGGGGTTGCGAAATGAGCAGTTCTTC. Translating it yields CASGLAGGLRNEQFF.